The sequence of this T cell receptor (beta chain) was determined in a study of cytomegalovirus exposure and HLA in healthy donors. Study information: Genotyping showed around 80% of fewer than 500 donors falling in the Caucasian-associated ancestry cluster.

The study ran its PCR with 60 Vbeta and 13 Jbeta primers. The protocol was immunoSEQ multiplex PCR, while the TCRdb copy is restricted to in-frame clones and leaves out a portion. The table lists 200,000 to 250,000 clones, approximately 70% of them singletons. With 4 bases removed from V and 0 bases from J, the gap between germline ends came to 19 bases. This CDR3 has 18 amino acids. The V gene's germline CDR1 is SGHVS and CDR2 FNYEAQ. V and J are TRBV7-6 and TRBJ1-3; D call uncertain. Sequenced material: PBMCs. The TCR sequence derives from a middle-aged man in good health and CMV-seropositive. CDR3 region: CASSSLESGASSGNTIYF. CDR3 nucleotide sequence: TGTGCCAGCAGCTCCCTCGAATCGGGTGCGAGCTCTGGAAACACCATATATTTT.